This TCR beta chain comes out of a study of radiation and T cells in renal cell carcinoma. This table comes from immunoSEQ multiplex PCR, and its TCRdb copy is limited to in-frame clones, with some not included. Among approximately 150,000 clones, around 90% were seen once, and the ten largest hold approximately 4%. The time point here: baseline pretreatment blood. Stated treatment: 15 Gy SBRT to primary tumor, nephrectomy 4 weeks later. The CDR3 is 15 amino acids. The trim removed 1 base at V and 4 bases at J, leaving 3 bases unmatched. Germline loops: CDR1 SGHTA, CDR2 FQGNSA. Sequencing was performed on blood, taken from a patient whose treatment included radiotherapy and nephrectomy. The clonotype was recovered from a woman in her 70s with renal cell carcinoma. The chain has TRBV7-2 and TRBJ2-2; 7 bases map to TRBD1. CDR3 region: CASSLVGTATGELFF. The CDR3 DNA reads as TGTGCCAGCAGCTTAGTAGGGACAGCCACCGGGGAGCTGTTTTTT.